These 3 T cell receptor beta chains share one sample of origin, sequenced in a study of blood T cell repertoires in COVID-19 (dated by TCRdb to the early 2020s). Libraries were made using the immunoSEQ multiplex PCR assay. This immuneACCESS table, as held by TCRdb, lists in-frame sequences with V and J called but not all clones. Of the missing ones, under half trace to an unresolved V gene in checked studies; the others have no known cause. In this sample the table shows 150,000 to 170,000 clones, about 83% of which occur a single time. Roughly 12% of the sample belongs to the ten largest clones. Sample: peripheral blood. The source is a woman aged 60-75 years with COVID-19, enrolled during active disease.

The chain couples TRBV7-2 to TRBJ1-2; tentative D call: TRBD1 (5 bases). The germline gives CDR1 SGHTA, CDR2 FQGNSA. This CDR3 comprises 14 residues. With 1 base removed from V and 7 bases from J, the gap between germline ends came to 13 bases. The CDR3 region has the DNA TGTGCCAGCAGCTTAGAGGTGGCAGGGTTTGGCTACACCTTC. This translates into CASSLEVAGFGYTF.

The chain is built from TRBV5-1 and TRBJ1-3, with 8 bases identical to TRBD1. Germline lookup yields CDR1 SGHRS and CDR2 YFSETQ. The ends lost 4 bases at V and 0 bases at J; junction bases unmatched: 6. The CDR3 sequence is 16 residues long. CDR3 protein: CASSKGQGLSGNTIYF. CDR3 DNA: TGCGCCAGCAGCAAAGGACAGGGACTCTCTGGAAACACCATATATTTT.

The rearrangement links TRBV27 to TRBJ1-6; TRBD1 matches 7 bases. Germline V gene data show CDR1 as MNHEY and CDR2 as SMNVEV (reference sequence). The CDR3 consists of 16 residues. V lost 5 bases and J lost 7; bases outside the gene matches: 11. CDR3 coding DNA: TGTGCCAGCAGTCTTAGGCCCCGACAGGGAAATTCACCCCTCCACTTT. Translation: CASSLRPRQGNSPLHF.